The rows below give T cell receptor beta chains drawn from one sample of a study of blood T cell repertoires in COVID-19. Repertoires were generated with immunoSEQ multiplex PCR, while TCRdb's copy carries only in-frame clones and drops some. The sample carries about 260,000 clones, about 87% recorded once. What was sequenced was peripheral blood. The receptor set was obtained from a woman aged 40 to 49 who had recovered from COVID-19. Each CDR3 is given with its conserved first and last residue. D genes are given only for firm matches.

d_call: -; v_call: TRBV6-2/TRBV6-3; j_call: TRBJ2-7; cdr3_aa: CASSGNHQSGTSYEQYF; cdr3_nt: TGTGCCAGCAGTGGAAACCACCAAAGCGGAACCTCCTACGAGCAGTACTTC
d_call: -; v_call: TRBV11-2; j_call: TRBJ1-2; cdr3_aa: CASSPRPGGSNYGYTF; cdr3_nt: TGTGCCAGCAGCCCACGCCCCGGCGGGAGCAACTATGGCTACACCTTC
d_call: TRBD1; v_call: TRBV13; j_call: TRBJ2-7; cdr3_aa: CASTGTGYEQYF; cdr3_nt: TGTGCCAGCACCGGGACAGGCTACGAGCAGTACTTC
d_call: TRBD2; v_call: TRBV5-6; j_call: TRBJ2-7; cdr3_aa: CASSSGGAAYEQYF; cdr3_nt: TGTGCCAGCAGCTCGGGGGGAGCCGCCTACGAGCAGTACTTC
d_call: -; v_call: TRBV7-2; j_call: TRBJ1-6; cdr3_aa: CASSLRGGVGNSPLHF; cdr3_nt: TGTGCCAGCAGCCTCCGGGGCGGGGTGGGGAATTCACCCCTCCACTTT
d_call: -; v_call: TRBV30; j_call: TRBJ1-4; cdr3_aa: CAWSVARMGANEKLFF; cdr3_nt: TGTGCCTGGAGTGTAGCCCGTATGGGAGCTAATGAAAAACTGTTTTTT
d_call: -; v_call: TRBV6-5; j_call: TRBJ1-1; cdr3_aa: CASWKTVWEGTEAFF; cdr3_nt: TGTGCCAGCTGGAAGACAGTCTGGGAGGGGACTGAAGCTTTCTTT
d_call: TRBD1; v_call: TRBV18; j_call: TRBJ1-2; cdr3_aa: CASSPSKQGAYGYTF; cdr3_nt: TGTGCCAGCTCACCATCGAAACAGGGGGCGTATGGCTACACCTTC
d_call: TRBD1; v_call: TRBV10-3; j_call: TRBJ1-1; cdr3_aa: CATDPGGPNTEAFF; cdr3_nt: TGTGCCACAGACCCAGGGGGACCCAACACTGAAGCTTTCTTT
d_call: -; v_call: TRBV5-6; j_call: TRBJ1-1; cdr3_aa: CASSLAENTEAFF; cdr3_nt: TGTGCCAGCAGCTTAGCGGAGAACACTGAAGCTTTCTTT
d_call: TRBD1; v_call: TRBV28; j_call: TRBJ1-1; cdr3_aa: CASSPLQLLDRRNTEAFF; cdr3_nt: TGTGCCAGCAGTCCCTTGCAACTTCTGGACAGGCGTAACACTGAAGCTTTCTTT
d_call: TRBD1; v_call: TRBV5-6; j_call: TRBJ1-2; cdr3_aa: CASSFGQGAGGYTF; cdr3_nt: TGTGCCAGCAGCTTCGGACAGGGGGCGGGAGGCTACACCTTC
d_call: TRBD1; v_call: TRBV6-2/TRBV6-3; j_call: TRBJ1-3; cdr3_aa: CASSPGQGFGNTIYF; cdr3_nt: TGTGCCAGCAGTCCCGGACAGGGGTTTGGAAACACCATATATTTT
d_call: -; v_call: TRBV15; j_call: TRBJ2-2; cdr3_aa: CATSREKVGAGELFF; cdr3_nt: TGTGCCACCAGCAGAGAAAAAGTCGGGGCCGGGGAGCTGTTTTTT